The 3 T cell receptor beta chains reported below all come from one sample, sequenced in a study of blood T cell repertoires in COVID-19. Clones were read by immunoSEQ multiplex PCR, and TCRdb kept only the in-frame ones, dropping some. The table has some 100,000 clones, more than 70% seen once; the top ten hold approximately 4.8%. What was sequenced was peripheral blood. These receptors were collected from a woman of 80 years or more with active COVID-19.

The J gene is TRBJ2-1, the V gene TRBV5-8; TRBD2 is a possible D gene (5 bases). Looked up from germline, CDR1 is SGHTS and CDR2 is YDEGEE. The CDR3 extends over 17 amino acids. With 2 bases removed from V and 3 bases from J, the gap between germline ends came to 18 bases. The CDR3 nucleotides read TGTGCCAGCAGCTTTAACGTGGAGCGGAGCTACTACAATGAGCAGTTCTTC. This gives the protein CASSFNVERSYYNEQFF.

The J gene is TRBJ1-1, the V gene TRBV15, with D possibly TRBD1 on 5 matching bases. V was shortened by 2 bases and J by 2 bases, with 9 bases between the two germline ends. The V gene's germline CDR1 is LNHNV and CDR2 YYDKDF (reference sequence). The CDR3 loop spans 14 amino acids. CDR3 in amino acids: CATSRFDSNTEAFF. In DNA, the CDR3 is TGTGCCACCAGCAGATTTGACAGTAACACTGAAGCTTTCTTT.

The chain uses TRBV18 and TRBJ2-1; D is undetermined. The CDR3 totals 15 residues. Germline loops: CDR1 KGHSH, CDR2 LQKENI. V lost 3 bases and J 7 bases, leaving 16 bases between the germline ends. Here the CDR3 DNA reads TGTGCCAGCTCACCCCTAGGCGAGAAGGAAAATGAGCAGTTCTTC. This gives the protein CASSPLGEKENEQFF. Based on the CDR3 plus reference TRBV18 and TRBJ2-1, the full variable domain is NAGVMQNPRHLVRRRGQEARLRCSPMKGHSHVYWYRQLPEEGLKFMVYLQKENIIDESGMPKERFSAEFPKEGPSILRIQQVVRGDSAAYFCASSPLGEKENEQFFGPGTRLTVL.